The rows below give T cell receptor beta chains drawn from one sample of a study of human T cells and chemical hapten exposure. TCRdb reanalysed the 5' RACE reads using MiXCR and keeps one entry per CDR3 protein. The table lists under 150,000 distinct CDR3 sequences, around 20% of them singletons. These receptor sequences come from a human donor in good health. Each CDR3 is given with its conserved first and last residue. Each record gives: D gene, V gene, J gene, clone size, CDR3 DNA, CDR3 protein. A D gene is named only where the DNA matches it firmly. Clone size is given for some rows only: seen once, a few or many times, or a class if the clone is expanded.

d_gene: .; v_gene: TRBV7-9; j_gene: TRBJ1-6; abundance: .; CDR3nt: TGTGCCAGCAGCTTAGCGGGCGGGGTCCGTTCACCCCTCCACTTT; CDR3aa: CASSLAGGVRSPLHF
d_gene: .; v_gene: TRBV30; j_gene: TRBJ1-1; abundance: .; CDR3nt: TGTGCCTGGAGGCCCCGGGGGGTGAGGGCTGAAGCTTTCTTT; CDR3aa: CAWRPRGVRAEAFF
d_gene: TRBD1; v_gene: TRBV28; j_gene: TRBJ1-1; abundance: few; CDR3nt: TGTGCCAGCAGTCTAGACAGGGGAATGAACACTGAAGCTTTCTTT; CDR3aa: CASSLDRGMNTEAFF
d_gene: .; v_gene: TRBV11-2; j_gene: TRBJ1-1; abundance: once; CDR3nt: TGTGCCAGCAGCTTAATCCCGACCGCTGAAGCTTTCTTT; CDR3aa: CASSLIPTAEAFF
d_gene: .; v_gene: TRBV20-1; j_gene: TRBJ1-4; abundance: few; CDR3nt: TGCAGTGCTATAAGGAGTCCTAATGAAAAACTGTTTTTT; CDR3aa: CSAIRSPNEKLFF
d_gene: .; v_gene: TRBV20-1; j_gene: TRBJ2-2; abundance: .; CDR3nt: TGCAGTGCCCGCCTGCCGTGGGGGTTCACCGGGGAGCTGTTTTTT; CDR3aa: CSARLPWGFTGELFF
d_gene: .; v_gene: TRBV3-1; j_gene: TRBJ2-5; abundance: few; CDR3nt: TGTGCCAGCAGCCAAGTTCTCCCGTCCCCAGAGACCCAGTACTTC; CDR3aa: CASSQVLPSPETQYF
d_gene: .; v_gene: TRBV19; j_gene: TRBJ1-5; abundance: few; CDR3nt: TGTGCCAGTAGTGGTTATGGACAGCCCCAGCATTTT; CDR3aa: CASSGYGQPQHF
d_gene: TRBD1; v_gene: TRBV6-6; j_gene: TRBJ2-4; abundance: few; CDR3nt: TGTGCCAGCAGTGGGGGACAGGGGCTACTAGCCAAAAACATTCAGTACTTC; CDR3aa: CASSGGQGLLAKNIQYF
d_gene: .; v_gene: TRBV29-1; j_gene: TRBJ1-3; abundance: few; CDR3nt: TGCAGCGTTGAAGACGCCTTCTCTGGAAACACCATATATTTT; CDR3aa: CSVEDAFSGNTIYF
d_gene: TRBD2; v_gene: TRBV7-9; j_gene: TRBJ2-1; abundance: many; CDR3nt: TGTGCCAGCAGCGCGAAACGACTAGCGGGAGGGGTCAATGAGCAGTTCTTC; CDR3aa: CASSAKRLAGGVNEQFF
d_gene: .; v_gene: TRBV13; j_gene: TRBJ1-1; abundance: few; CDR3nt: TGTGCCAGCAGCTTGCGGACACCCTTGAACACTGAAGCTTTCTTT; CDR3aa: CASSLRTPLNTEAFF
d_gene: .; v_gene: TRBV20-1; j_gene: TRBJ2-1; abundance: few; CDR3nt: TGCAGTGCTAGCGGCGGGATGAGGTGGAATGAGCAGTTCTTC; CDR3aa: CSASGGMRWNEQFF
d_gene: .; v_gene: TRBV27; j_gene: TRBJ2-5; abundance: few; CDR3nt: TGTGCCAGCAGTTTATCGCAGGGGACCCAAGAGACCCAGTACTTC; CDR3aa: CASSLSQGTQETQYF
d_gene: TRBD2; v_gene: TRBV7-8; j_gene: TRBJ2-1; abundance: .; CDR3nt: TGTGCCAGCAGCCCCAGGACTAGCGGGAGTCGTAACTACAATGAGCAGTTCTTC; CDR3aa: CASSPRTSGSRNYNEQFF
d_gene: TRBD2; v_gene: TRBV3-1; j_gene: TRBJ2-7; abundance: .; CDR3nt: TGTGCCAGCAGCCCGGGGACTAGCGTACTATACGAGCAGTACTTC; CDR3aa: CASSPGTSVLYEQYF
d_gene: .; v_gene: TRBV7-9; j_gene: TRBJ2-4; abundance: many; CDR3nt: TGTGCCAGCAGCTTAGGGCTAGCCGAAAACATTCAGTACTTC; CDR3aa: CASSLGLAENIQYF
d_gene: .; v_gene: TRBV5-1; j_gene: TRBJ2-1; abundance: few; CDR3nt: TGCGCCAGCAGTCCCGGACGGGGGAGTGGGCTTTACAATGAGCAGTTCTTC; CDR3aa: CASSPGRGSGLYNEQFF
d_gene: .; v_gene: TRBV4-1; j_gene: TRBJ1-1; abundance: .; CDR3nt: TGCGCCAGCAGCCAAGCAAGGACAGCTGAAGCTTTCTTT; CDR3aa: CASSQARTAEAFF
d_gene: TRBD2; v_gene: TRBV5-5; j_gene: TRBJ2-7; abundance: .; CDR3nt: TGTGCCAGCAGTTTCGAAATCGGGGGGGTTAGCTACGAGCAGTACTTC; CDR3aa: CASSFEIGGVSYEQYF
d_gene: .; v_gene: TRBV7-9; j_gene: TRBJ1-5; abundance: .; CDR3nt: TGTGCCAGCAGCCTAGACGGAGATAGCAATCAGCCCCAGCATTTT; CDR3aa: CASSLDGDSNQPQHF
d_gene: TRBD2; v_gene: TRBV20-1; j_gene: TRBJ2-5; abundance: .; CDR3nt: TGCAGTGCTAGAAGCCTAGCGGTGAACCAAGAGACCCAGTACTTC; CDR3aa: CSARSLAVNQETQYF
d_gene: TRBD2; v_gene: TRBV20-1; j_gene: TRBJ2-3; abundance: .; CDR3nt: TGCAGTGCTAGAGGCGGGGGGACTAGCACAGATACGCAGTATTTT; CDR3aa: CSARGGGTSTDTQYF
d_gene: .; v_gene: TRBV5-1; j_gene: TRBJ1-1; abundance: .; CDR3nt: TGCGCCAGCAGCGACGGCGGCACTAACACTGAAGCTTTCTTT; CDR3aa: CASSDGGTNTEAFF
d_gene: .; v_gene: TRBV27; j_gene: TRBJ2-7; abundance: few; CDR3nt: TGTGCCAGCAGTTTCTCTCCGGGCCACCCCTACGAGCAGTACTTC; CDR3aa: CASSFSPGHPYEQYF
d_gene: .; v_gene: TRBV11-2; j_gene: TRBJ1-2; abundance: few; CDR3nt: TGTGCCAGCAGCTTAGGGGCGGGCAGGAGATCCTATGGCTACACCTTC; CDR3aa: CASSLGAGRRSYGYTF
d_gene: .; v_gene: TRBV12-3/TRBV12-4; j_gene: TRBJ1-1; abundance: .; CDR3nt: TGTGCCAGCAGTTCCGGATCCACTGAAGCTTTCTTT; CDR3aa: CASSSGSTEAFF
d_gene: .; v_gene: TRBV12-5; j_gene: TRBJ2-1; abundance: few; CDR3nt: TGTGCTAGTGCCCGGGACTCTTCCTACAATGAGCAGTTCTTC; CDR3aa: CASARDSSYNEQFF
d_gene: .; v_gene: TRBV29-1; j_gene: TRBJ1-5; abundance: .; CDR3nt: TGCAGCGTGAGGGGAAGCAATCAGACCCAGCATTTT; CDR3aa: CSVRGSNQTQHF